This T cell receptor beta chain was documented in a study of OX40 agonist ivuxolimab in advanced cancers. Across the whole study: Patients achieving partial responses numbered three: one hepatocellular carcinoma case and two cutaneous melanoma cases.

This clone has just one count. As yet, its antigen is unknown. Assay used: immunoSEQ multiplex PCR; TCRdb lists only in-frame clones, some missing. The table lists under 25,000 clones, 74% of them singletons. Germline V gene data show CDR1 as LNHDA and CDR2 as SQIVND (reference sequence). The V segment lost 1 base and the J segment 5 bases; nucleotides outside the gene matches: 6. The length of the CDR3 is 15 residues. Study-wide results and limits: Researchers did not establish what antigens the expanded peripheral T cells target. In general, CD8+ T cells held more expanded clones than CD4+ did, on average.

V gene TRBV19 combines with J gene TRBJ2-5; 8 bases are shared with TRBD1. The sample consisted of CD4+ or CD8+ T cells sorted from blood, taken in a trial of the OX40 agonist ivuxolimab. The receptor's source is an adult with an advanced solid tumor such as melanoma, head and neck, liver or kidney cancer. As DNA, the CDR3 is TGTGCCAGTAGTATAGGGACAGGGTTCGGGGAGACCCAGTACTTC. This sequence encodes CASSIGTGFGETQYF.